Listed here are 27 T cell receptor beta chains from one sample, sequenced in a study of cytomegalovirus exposure and HLA in healthy donors. Libraries were prepared by immunoSEQ multiplex PCR; TCRdb keeps only in-frame clonotypes and omits some of them. The table lists some 200,000 clones, roughly 86% of them singletons. Sequencing was performed on PBMCs. Receptors originate from a man younger than 45 in good health and CMV-seropositive.

The genes are TRBV7-2 and TRBJ1-1; D is unresolved. V lost 3 bases, J lost 1 base, and 9 bases lay in between. The CDR3 is made up of 14 amino acids. Germline CDR1 is SGHTA and CDR2 is FQGNSA. The CDR3 loop is CASSFNSRNTEAFF. The CDR3 nucleotides read TGTGCCAGCAGCTTTAACTCTAGGAACACTGAAGCTTTCTTT.

This chain joins TRBV11-2 and TRBJ2-4; 7 positions match TRBD1. Germline loops: CDR1 SGHAT, CDR2 FQNNGV. V dropped 5 bases and J dropped 0; count of bases not matched to a gene: 10. This CDR3 has 17 amino acids. CDR3 loop: CASSPQGVKVAKNIQYF. CDR3 DNA: TGTGCCAGCAGCCCGCAGGGGGTGAAGGTAGCCAAAAACATTCAGTACTTC.

The rearrangement links TRBV6-1 to TRBJ1-4; D gene unclear. The CDR3 is 15 residues long. Germline CDR1 is MNHNS and CDR2 is SASEGT. V lost 0 bases, J lost 0 bases, and 5 bases lay in between. The CDR3 DNA reads as TGTGCCAGCAGTGAAGCTAGGGCAACTAATGAAAAACTGTTTTTT. Translation gives CASSEARATNEKLFF.

The chain recombines TRBV28 with TRBJ2-1; a possible D gene is TRBD2 (5 bases). Trimming took 6 bases from V and 0 from J, leaving 15 bases between them. This CDR3 spans 16 amino acids. The germline V gene has CDR1 MDHEN and CDR2 SYDVKM. The DNA of the CDR3 is TGTGCCAGCAGGGATGGGAGCGGCCTCTCCTACAATGAGCAGTTCTTC. Translated, it gives CASRDGSGLSYNEQFF.

This clone has at least ten counts. J is TRBJ1-6 and V is TRBV7-6, with a tentative D call TRBD1 (5 bases). CDR3 size: 16 residues. V lost 3 bases and J lost 10, with 19 bases in between. The germline gives CDR1 SGHVS, CDR2 FNYEAQ. Here the CDR3 reads CASSLAAQGNHSPLHF. The CDR3 nucleotides read TGTGCCAGCAGCTTGGCAGCCCAGGGAAATCACTCACCCCTCCACTTT.

The chain carries TRBV6-1 and TRBJ1-1; possible D gene TRBD1, 5 bases. The germline gives CDR1 MNHNS, CDR2 SASEGT. Trimming stripped 11 bases from V and 5 bases from J, with 18 bases between. There are 13 residues in the CDR3. The CDR3 spells CASAEGSNTEAFF. CDR3 DNA sequence: TGTGCCTCGGCAGAGGGGTCGAATACTGAAGCTTTCTTT.

The chain carries TRBV7-3 and TRBJ2-2, with D unclear. CDR3 length equals 13 residues. Trimming removed 8 bases at V and 8 bases at J, with 15 bases between. The V gene's germline CDR1 is SGHTA and CDR2 FQGTGA. CDR3 amino acids: CASQDSREGELFF. As DNA, the CDR3 is TGTGCCAGCCAAGACTCCAGAGAAGGGGAGCTGTTTTTT.

The chain recombines TRBV19 with TRBJ1-5; 9 nucleotides line up with TRBD1. This CDR3 has 15 residues. The germline gives CDR1 LNHDA, CDR2 SQIVND (reference sequence). V shed 5 bases and J 6 bases; nucleotides not matched to a gene: 8. The CDR3 here is CASSGDRAEGQPQHF. As DNA, the CDR3 is TGTGCCAGTAGTGGGGACAGGGCGGAAGGTCAGCCCCAGCATTTT.

CDR3 loop: CASSWSLAPSHYEQYF. The CDR3 DNA sequence: TGTGCCAGCAGCTGGTCGCTAGCTCCAAGCCACTACGAGCAGTACTTC. The V gene is TRBV5-6, the J gene TRBJ2-7; D is possibly TRBD2 (5 bases). The V end lost 3 bases, the J end lost 3 bases, and 19 bases lay between the germline ends. The CDR3 contains 16 residues. Per the germline V gene, CDR1 is SGHDT and CDR2 is YYEEEE.

V is TRBV4-1 and J is TRBJ1-2, with D uncertain. Trimming pared 3 bases from V and 2 bases from J, leaving 10 bases between. The CDR3 has 14 residues. Germline CDR1 reads MGHRA; CDR2 reads YSYEKL. This CDR3 reads CASSHLQSNYGYTF. The CDR3 DNA follows: TGCGCCAGCAGCCATCTACAGTCAAACTATGGCTACACCTTC.

Only a few counts were recorded for this clone. The chain couples TRBV10-3 to TRBJ1-3, with a possible D match to TRBD1 (5 bases). Trimming stripped 3 bases from V and 0 bases from J, with 12 bases between. Germline V gene data show CDR1 as ENHRY and CDR2 as SYGVKD. There are 16 residues in the CDR3. CDR3 residues: CAISDFEDNSGNTIYF. The CDR3 nucleotides read TGTGCCATCAGTGATTTCGAGGACAACTCTGGAAACACCATATATTTT.

The rearrangement uses TRBV6-5 and TRBJ2-3, with no clear D. Germline loops: CDR1 MNHEY, CDR2 SVGAGI. Trimming cost V 4 bases and J 2 bases, with 16 bases left between them. The CDR3 contains 16 residues. Here the CDR3 reads CASSFLASWDTDTQYF. CDR3 coding DNA: TGTGCCAGCAGTTTCCTCGCTTCTTGGGACACAGATACGCAGTATTTT.

The chain employs TRBV11-3 and TRBJ2-3; TRBD2 might be the D (5 bases). V gave up 3 bases and J gave up 5 bases, with 15 bases separating them. The V gene's germline CDR1 is SGHNT and CDR2 YENEEA. The CDR3 runs 15 residues. The CDR3 DNA is TGTGCCAGCAGCTTGGGTAACGGGGATGGAGATACGCAGTATTTT. It specifies CASSLGNGDGDTQYF.

The chain carries TRBV2 and TRBJ1-4, with D hard to call. CDR3 size: 15 residues. Trimming stripped 5 bases from V and 7 bases from J, with 17 bases between. CDR1 is SNHLY, CDR2 FYNNEI, per germline. DNA for the CDR3: TGTGCCAGCAGTTCCTCCCCGGGCGGGATTGAAAAACTGTTTTTT. It specifies CASSSSPGGIEKLFF. Variable domain in full (rest from reference TRBV2 and TRBJ1-4): EPEVTQTPSHQVTQMGQEVILRCVPISNHLYFYWYRQILGQKVEFLVSFYNNEISEKSEIFDDQFSVERPDGSNFTLKIRSTKLEDSAMYFCASSSSPGGIEKLFFGSGTQLSVL.

The chain uses TRBV30 and TRBJ1-5, with 7 bases lining up with TRBD1. Germline CDR1 GTSNPN, CDR2 SVGIG (reference sequence). The CDR3 loop spans 14 amino acids. Losses at the gene ends were 3 bases for V and 6 bases for J; bases not matched to a gene: 8. The CDR3 protein is CAWSPGRGSQPQHF. For the CDR3, the DNA is TGTGCCTGGAGCCCCGGCAGGGGGTCTCAGCCCCAGCATTTT.

The V call is TRBV7-2, the J call TRBJ1-6; possible D gene TRBD1, 6 bases. The CDR3 length is 14 residues. The germline V and J ends were trimmed by 6 bases and 6 bases, with 12 bases remaining between them. The V gene's germline CDR1 is SGHTA and CDR2 FQGNSA. This CDR3 reads CASRSGVINSPLHF. DNA for the CDR3: TGTGCCAGCAGGTCAGGGGTTATTAATTCACCCCTCCACTTT.

The chain uses TRBV6-4 and TRBJ1-1; 7 nucleotides align to TRBD1. The junction had 4 bases not matched to a gene; V was cut back by 5 bases and J by 1 base. Germline lookup yields CDR1 MRHNA and CDR2 SNTAGT. This CDR3 is 14 amino acids long. Here the CDR3 reads CASSPDRANTEAFF. DNA of the CDR3: TGTGCCAGCAGTCCAGACAGGGCGAACACTGAAGCTTTCTTT.

The CDR3 DNA sequence: TGCGCCAGCAGCCTTTATGGCGGGTTAGCTCAAGAGACCCAGTACTTC. This gives the protein CASSLYGGLAQETQYF. The chain employs TRBV4-1 and TRBJ2-5; D might be TRBD2 (5 bases). Germline V gene lookup returns CDR1 MGHRA and CDR2 YSYEKL. The CDR3 sequence is 16 residues long. With 4 bases removed from V and 2 bases from J, the gap between germline ends came to 17 bases.

The genes are TRBV5-1 and TRBJ2-7; no reliable D call. Trimming took 0 bases from V and 0 from J, leaving 7 bases between them. Germline V gene sequence: CDR1 SGHRS, CDR2 YFSETQ. This CDR3 contains 14 residues. CDR3 DNA: TGCGCCAGCAGCTTGGGGCAAAGCTCCTACGAGCAGTACTTC. Its protein is CASSLGQSSYEQYF. The full variable domain, completed using reference TRBV5-1 and TRBJ2-7, is KAGVTQTPRYLIKTRGQQVTLSCSPISGHRSVSWYQQTPGQGLQFLFEYFSETQRNKGNFPGRFSGRQFSNSRSEMNVSTLELGDSALYLCASSLGQSSYEQYFGPGTRLTVT.

This chain joins TRBV28 and TRBJ1-1, with no clear D. This CDR3 contains 14 residues. V was shortened by 5 bases and J by 5 bases, with 15 bases between the two germline ends. Germline V gene data show CDR1 as MDHEN and CDR2 as SYDVKM. CDR3 in DNA: TGTGCCAGCAGTACGGGGTCTACGTTGACTGAAGCTTTCTTT. Translated, it gives CASSTGSTLTEAFF.

The chain recombines TRBV7-9 with TRBJ2-7; TRBD2 might be the D (5 bases). Trimming shortened V by 4 bases and J by 4 bases, and 17 bases separated the two germline ends. Germline CDR1 SEHNR, CDR2 FQNEAQ (reference sequence). The CDR3 has 15 residues. The CDR3 spells CASSSIVGRRYEQYF. CDR3 DNA sequence: TGTGCCAGCAGCTCCATAGTTGGGCGGAGGTACGAGCAGTACTTC.

The chain combines TRBV7-9 with TRBJ1-3; D might be TRBD1 (6 bases). CDR1 SEHNR and CDR2 FQNEAQ come from the germline V gene (reference sequence). CDR3 size: 14 residues. Trimming removed 3 bases at V and 4 bases at J, with 10 bases between. The DNA of the CDR3 is TGTGCCAGCAGCTTGAGGGGGTCCGGAAACACCATATATTTT. This sequence encodes CASSLRGSGNTIYF.

The sample holds a few counts of this clone. This sequence joins TRBV6-5 and TRBJ2-7; maybe TRBD2 (6 bases). The CDR3 contains 14 residues. V dropped 5 bases and J dropped 4 bases, with 15 bases sitting between them. CDR1 and CDR2 (germline): MNHEY, SVGAGI. CDR3 sequence (DNA): TGTGCCAGCAGTCTGCAAGCGGGCCGGTACGAGCAGTACTTC. It is translated as CASSLQAGRYEQYF.

This chain connects TRBV7-3 to TRBJ2-1; the D is unclear. The V end lost 2 bases, the J end lost 6 bases, and 8 bases lay between the germline ends. Per germline, CDR1 SGHTA and CDR2 FQGTGA. CDR3 length: 13 amino acids. CDR3 protein: CASSLEEPNEQFF. For the CDR3, the DNA is TGTGCCAGCAGCTTAGAAGAACCCAATGAGCAGTTCTTC. Looking up the rest from reference TRBV7-3 and TRBJ2-1 gives the full variable domain: GAGVSQTPSNKVTEKGKYVELRCDPISGHTALYWYRQSLGQGPEFLIYFQGTGAADDSGLPNDRFFAVRPEGSVSTLKIQRTERGDSAVYLCASSLEEPNEQFFGPGTRLTVL.

This chain connects TRBV5-1 to TRBJ1-2; tentatively, D is TRBD1 (6 bases). The V end lost 2 bases, the J end lost 4 bases, and 9 bases lay between the germline ends. From germline, CDR1 is SGHRS and CDR2 YFSETQ. The CDR3 contains 13 residues. The CDR3 spells CASSFEGGYGYTF. The CDR3 DNA follows: TGCGCCAGCAGCTTTGAGGGGGGCTATGGCTACACCTTC.

The rearrangement joins TRBV6-1 to TRBJ2-2; 8 positions match TRBD1. This CDR3 is built from 17 residues. The germline V gene has CDR1 MNHNS and CDR2 SASEGT. With 6 bases clipped from V and 4 bases from J, the junction kept 13 bases outside the gene matches. The CDR3 region is CASSELWTGISTGELFF. As DNA, the CDR3 is TGTGCCAGCAGCGAACTCTGGACAGGGATAAGCACCGGGGAGCTGTTTTTT.

The rearrangement joins TRBV7-6 to TRBJ2-1; 9 bases line up with TRBD2. This CDR3 is 20 amino acids long. V lost 2 bases, J lost 0 bases, and 14 bases stayed unmatched. Germline-derived CDR1 and CDR2 are SGHVS and FNYEAQ. DNA for the CDR3: TGTGCCAGCAGCTTAATCCCCGGCGGGAGGGCCCTGAGCTCCTACAATGAGCAGTTCTTC. Translating gives CASSLIPGGRALSSYNEQFF. Full variable domain (rest looked up from reference TRBV7-6 and TRBJ2-1): GAGVSQSPRYKVTKRGQDVALRCDPISGHVSLYWYRQALGQGPEFLTYFNYEAQQDKSGLPNDRFSAERPEGSISTLTIQRTEQRDSAMYRCASSLIPGGRALSSYNEQFFGPGTRLTVL.